Shown below are 27 T cell receptor beta chains from a single sample sequenced in a study of PD-L1 blockade in urothelial cancer. Time point specified: peripheral blood 6 weeks after treatment start. TCRdb's table, derived via immunoSEQ multiplex PCR, lists solely in-frame clones and lacks some. The sample carries around 48,000 clones, 70% to 90% recorded once. The specimen was PBMCs, collected around atezolizumab (anti-PD-L1) treatment. These receptors came from a man in his sixties with urothelial cancer.

The J gene is TRBJ2-7, the V gene TRBV10-3; no firm D call. CDR3 length: 12 amino acids. Trimming stripped 3 bases from V and 4 bases from J, with 7 bases between. From germline, CDR1 is ENHRY and CDR2 SYGVKD. CDR3 in DNA: TGTGCCATCAGTGAATACTATTACGAGCAGTACTTC. It encodes CAISEYYYEQYF.

V gene TRBV6-5 combines with J gene TRBJ1-1; 7 positions agree with TRBD1. CDR3 length: 14 residues. With V trimmed by 7 bases and J by 4 bases, 9 bases remained unmatched. The germline CDR1 and CDR2 sequences are MNHEY and SVGAGI. CDR3 in DNA: TGTGCCAGCAAAGGACAGGAGCCACGCACTGAAGCTTTCTTT. Its protein product is CASKGQEPRTEAFF.

This sequence joins TRBV7-9 and TRBJ1-5, with 7 bases lining up with TRBD1. CDR3 length: 14 amino acids. In germline, CDR1 is SEHNR, CDR2 FQNEAQ (reference sequence). V was clipped by 5 bases and J by 1 base; unmatched bases: 2. CDR3 loop: CASSQQGSNQPQHF. CDR3 bases: TGTGCCAGCAGCCAACAGGGGAGCAATCAGCCCCAGCATTTT. Variable domain in full (rest from reference TRBV7-9 and TRBJ1-5): DTGVSQNPRHKITKRGQNVTFRCDPISEHNRLYWYRQTLGQGPEFLTYFQNEAQLEKSRLLSDRFSAERPKGSFSTLEIQRTEQGDSAMYLCASSQQGSNQPQHFGDGTRLSIL.

This clone was counted between two and nine times. The chain has TRBV6-6 and TRBJ2-7; TRBD1 aligns across 7 bases. Germline V CDR1 and CDR2: MNHNY, SVGAGI (reference sequence). CDR3 length equals 13 residues. The trim removed 4 bases at V and 8 bases at J, leaving 8 bases unmatched. DNA for the CDR3: TGTGCCAGCAGTTTACGGGACAGCCAAAAGCAGTACTTC. Translation gives CASSLRDSQKQYF.

This clone was picked up one time. The chain employs TRBV4-1 and TRBJ1-1; 12 bases line up with TRBD1. Germline lookup yields CDR1 MGHRA and CDR2 YSYEKL. With 4 bases clipped from V and 3 bases from J, the junction kept 9 bases outside the gene matches. The CDR3 contains 17 residues. The CDR3 region is CASSRGQGARGDTEAFF. CDR3 in DNA: TGCGCCAGCAGCCGGGGACAGGGGGCGCGAGGAGACACTGAAGCTTTCTTT.

The gene calls are TRBV15 and TRBJ1-3; possible D gene TRBD1, 6 bases. The CDR3 covers 18 residues. The germline V gene has CDR1 LNHNV and CDR2 YYDKDF (reference sequence). Trimming removed 1 base from V and 0 bases from J, with 16 bases in between. CDR3 sequence reads: CATSRATGQFVSGNTIYF. The CDR3 DNA reads TGTGCCACCAGCAGAGCCACCGGACAGTTCGTCTCTGGAAACACCATATATTTT. The variable domain in full, with the rest retrieved from reference TRBV15 and TRBJ1-3, is DAMVIQNPRYQVTQFGKPVTLSCSQTLNHNVMYWYQQKSSQAPKLLFHYYDKDFNNEADTPDNFQSRRPNTSFCFLDIRSPGLGDTAMYLCATSRATGQFVSGNTIYFGEGSWLTVV.

The chain recombines TRBV19 with TRBJ1-1, with 9 positions matching TRBD1. Germline CDR1 reads LNHDA; CDR2 reads SQIVND (reference sequence). CDR3 length equals 14 residues. The V segment lost 5 bases and the J segment 5 bases; nucleotides outside the gene matches: 6. Here the CDR3 DNA reads TGTGCCAGTAGTCGGGACAGGGAAGGAACTGAAGCTTTCTTT. The encoded protein is CASSRDREGTEAFF.

This chain joins TRBV14 and TRBJ2-7; 8 nucleotides line up with TRBD1. The germline CDR1 and CDR2 sequences are SGHDN and FVKESK. CDR3 size: 14 residues. Unmatched junction bases numbered 5, after V lost 4 bases and J lost 3 bases. The CDR3 spells CASSPWTGNYEQYF. Written as DNA, the CDR3 is TGTGCCAGCAGCCCCTGGACAGGGAACTACGAGCAGTACTTC.

The V gene is TRBV7-8, the J gene TRBJ2-2, with 9 bases matching TRBD2. The V segment lost 1 base and the J segment 6 bases; nucleotides outside the gene matches: 6. In germline, CDR1 is SGHVS, CDR2 FQNEAQ. The CDR3 sequence is 16 residues long. CDR3 in DNA: TGTGCCAGCAGCTTAGGGGGCGGGGGGGCCGCCGGGGAGCTGTTTTTT. The encoded protein is CASSLGGGGAAGELFF.

This chain uses TRBV11-3 with TRBJ2-5; TRBD2 agrees at 14 bases. CDR1 and CDR2 (germline): SGHNT, YENEEA. The CDR3 has 15 residues. V trimming: 5 bases; J trimming: 5 bases; junction bases outside the gene matches: 4. The CDR3 nucleotides are TGTGCCAGCAGCCCGGGACTAGCGGGGGTTGAGACCCAGTACTTC. Its protein is CASSPGLAGVETQYF.

In DNA form, the CDR3 reads TGTGCCAGTAGTTCTGGACAGGGCTCTTTGGGCTACACCTTC. It translates to CASSSGQGSLGYTF. The V gene is TRBV19, the J gene TRBJ1-2; the match to TRBD1 covers 8 bases. This CDR3 is built from 14 residues. V was pared by 5 bases and J by 8 bases, with 10 bases of the junction left unmatched. CDR1 LNHDA and CDR2 SQIVND come from the germline V gene (reference sequence).

This rearrangement joins TRBV28 to TRBJ1-5; maybe TRBD1 (6 bases). Germline CDR1 MDHEN, CDR2 SYDVKM. The ends were cut back, 6 bases at V and 0 bases at J, with 12 bases in the middle. The CDR3 loop spans 15 amino acids. The CDR3 spells CASSAPDSSNQPQHF. The CDR3 DNA follows: TGTGCCAGCAGCGCGCCGGACAGTAGCAATCAGCCCCAGCATTTT.

The chain links TRBV7-9 to TRBJ2-3; TRBD2 is a possible D gene (7 bases). V was pared by 5 bases and J by 0 bases, with 15 bases between. Germline V gene lookup returns CDR1 SEHNR and CDR2 FQNEAQ (reference sequence). CDR3 length: 16 residues. The CDR3, as DNA: TGTGCCAGCAGCCGGACCGGGGGGCTAAGCACAGATACGCAGTATTTT. It is translated as CASSRTGGLSTDTQYF.

The chain combines TRBV5-1 with TRBJ1-2, with 9 bases matching TRBD1. The CDR3 totals 18 residues. V lost 2 bases to trimming and J lost 3 bases; unmatched junction nucleotides: 14. The germline gives CDR1 SGHRS, CDR2 YFSETQ. CDR3 residues: CASSFSFETGGFDYGYTF. The CDR3 region has the DNA TGCGCCAGCAGCTTCAGTTTCGAGACAGGGGGATTTGACTATGGCTACACCTTC.

The gene calls are TRBV19 and TRBJ2-5, with TRBD1 matching over 9 bases. There are 15 residues in the CDR3. Trimming cost V 6 bases and J 2 bases; bases outside gene matches: 7. Germline CDR1 LNHDA, CDR2 SQIVND (reference sequence). The CDR3 nucleotides are TGTGCCAGTAGCAAAGGACAGGGGACACAAGAGACCCAGTACTTC. This gives the protein CASSKGQGTQETQYF. The full variable domain, rest sourced from reference TRBV19 and TRBJ2-5, is DGGITQSPKYLFRKEGQNVTLSCEQNLNHDAMYWYRQDPGQGLRLIYYSQIVNDFQKGDIAEGYSVSREKKESFPLTVTSAQKNPTAFYLCASSKGQGTQETQYFGPGTRLLVL.

The V and J genes are TRBV27 and TRBJ1-5, with TRBD1 identical over 10 bases. This CDR3 comprises 16 residues. V gave up 2 bases and J gave up 1 base; unmatched junction bases: 2. Germline V gene data show CDR1 as MNHEY and CDR2 as SMNVEV (reference sequence). CDR3 loop: CASSLRGQGSNQPQHF. DNA of the CDR3: TGTGCCAGCAGTTTAAGGGGACAGGGGAGCAATCAGCCCCAGCATTTT.

V and J are TRBV27 and TRBJ1-2; 8 nucleotides line up with TRBD1. CDR1 and CDR2 from the germline V gene are MNHEY and SMNVEV (reference sequence). The CDR3 contains 14 residues. The J segment lost 7 bases and the V segment lost 2 bases, leaving 6 bases of the junction unmatched. The CDR3 loop reads CASSLRPGGFGYTF. The DNA for the CDR3 is TGTGCCAGCAGTTTACGTCCAGGGGGCTTTGGCTACACCTTC.

V is TRBV9 and J is TRBJ2-2, with 7 bases lining up with TRBD1. J lost 5 bases, V lost 2 bases, and 6 bases had no gene match. Germline assignment: CDR1 SGDLS and CDR2 YYNGEE. The CDR3 has 15 amino acids. This CDR3 is CASSVTGVTTGELFF. CDR3 nucleotide sequence: TGTGCCAGCAGCGTTACAGGGGTTACGACCGGGGAGCTGTTTTTT.

The V gene is TRBV6-5, the J gene TRBJ1-2, with 7 bases matching TRBD1. J lost 2 bases, V lost 2 bases, and 2 bases had no gene match. CDR3 size: 14 residues. Per germline, CDR1 MNHEY and CDR2 SVGAGI. The CDR3 region is CASSYDRVNYGYTF. The CDR3 coding sequence is TGTGCCAGCAGTTACGACAGGGTCAACTATGGCTACACCTTC.

The rearrangement uses TRBV5-5 and TRBJ1-1, with D possibly being TRBD1 (5 bases). The CDR3 consists of 15 residues. V gave up 2 bases and J gave up 8 bases, with 19 bases separating them. The germline V gene has CDR1 SGHKS and CDR2 YYEKEE (reference sequence). CDR3 sequence reads: CASSLAGQSGREAFF. Here the CDR3 DNA reads TGTGCCAGCAGCTTAGCAGGGCAGTCGGGCAGAGAAGCTTTCTTT.

This chain uses TRBV12-5 with TRBJ1-2; TRBD1 matches at 7 bases. Per the germline V gene, CDR1 is LGHNT and CDR2 is FRNRAP. CDR3 length: 14 amino acids. The junction had 5 bases not matched to a gene; V was cut back by 5 bases and J by 2 bases. CDR3 loop: CASGTGEGNYGYTF. CDR3 coding DNA: TGTGCTAGTGGTACAGGGGAAGGGAACTATGGCTACACCTTC.

The rearrangement joins TRBV5-4 to TRBJ1-4; D call uncertain. Germline-derived CDR1 and CDR2 are SGHNT and YYREEE (reference sequence). V lost 1 base and J lost 2, with 6 bases in between. CDR3 length: 14 residues. CDR3 region: CASSLSQTNEKLFF. CDR3 in DNA: TGTGCCAGCAGCTTGAGTCAGACTAATGAAAAACTGTTTTTT.

The V gene is TRBV9, the J gene TRBJ1-3; perhaps TRBD1 as D (5 bases). The V end was cut by 3 bases, the J end by 4 bases, with 14 bases between. Germline V gene sequence: CDR1 SGDLS, CDR2 YYNGEE. The CDR3 consists of 15 residues. The CDR3 region is CASSAQGFFGNTIYF. The CDR3 DNA follows: TGTGCCAGCAGCGCCCAGGGATTTTTCGGAAACACCATATATTTT.

The chain has TRBV7-6 and TRBJ2-5; 9 nucleotides match TRBD1. Germline trimming cut 3 bases from V and 0 bases from J; bases unmatched to any gene: 2. CDR3 length: 15 residues. CDR1 is SGHVS and CDR2 is FNYEAQ in the germline V gene. CDR3 in amino acids: CASSFDRGYQETQYF. The CDR3 DNA follows: TGTGCCAGCAGCTTTGACAGGGGGTACCAAGAGACCCAGTACTTC.

V usage is TRBV29-1 and J usage is TRBJ2-3, with 7 positions matching TRBD2. After removal of 1 base from V and 4 bases from J, the junction contained 5 bases not matched to a gene. The CDR3 has 14 residues. The germline V gene has CDR1 SQVTM and CDR2 ANQGSEA. In DNA form, the CDR3 reads TGCAGCGTTGAAGGGGGAGGGATCCCAGATACGCAGTATTTT. Residues: CSVEGGGIPDTQYF.

The J gene is TRBJ1-1, the V gene TRBV11-2, with 7 bases lining up with TRBD1. Per the germline V gene, CDR1 is SGHAT and CDR2 is FQNNGV. J lost 1 base, V lost 9 bases, and 11 bases had no gene match. CDR3 length: 15 amino acids. CDR3 residues: CASTQGVATNTEAFF. DNA for the CDR3: TGTGCCAGTACCCAGGGGGTGGCGACGAACACTGAAGCTTTCTTT. Using reference TRBV11-2 and TRBJ1-1 for the parts outside the CDR3, the full variable domain is EAGVAQSPRYKIIEKRQSVAFWCNPISGHATLYWYQQILGQGPKLLIQFQNNGVVDDSQLPKDRFSAERLKGVDSTLKIQPAKLEDSAVYLCASTQGVATNTEAFFGQGTRLTVV.

The chain joins TRBV5-1 to TRBJ2-2; TRBD1 agrees at 7 bases. Germline V CDR1 and CDR2: SGHRS, YFSETQ. After removal of 5 bases from V and 0 bases from J, the junction contained 7 bases not matched to a gene. This CDR3 is built from 16 residues. CDR3 nucleotide sequence: TGCGCCAGCAGAAAGACCGGGACAGCGAACACCGGGGAGCTGTTTTTT. Translated, it gives CASRKTGTANTGELFF.